Following are 26 T cell receptor beta chains from one sample sequenced in a study of T cell responses to AZD1222 COVID-19 vaccine. Only in-frame clones appear in the TCRdb table, and some are missing; sequencing was by immunoSEQ multiplex PCR. The sample consists of about 120,000 clones, about 89% of them appearing once. The material sequenced was peripheral blood, taken on day 0 of AZD1222 vaccination. The receptor source for this set is an adult in good health.

The chain is built from TRBV5-1 and TRBJ2-1, with D unclear. The CDR3 spans 13 residues. V lost 4 bases and J lost 5, with 10 bases in between. Germline V CDR1 and CDR2: SGHRS, YFSETQ. CDR3 in amino acids: CASSNGLNNEQFF. The CDR3 bases are TGCGCCAGCAGCAACGGCTTGAACAATGAGCAGTTCTTC.

The genes are TRBV12-3 or TRBV12-4 and TRBJ2-5, with TRBD2 as a possible D gene (6 bases). The CDR3 has 13 amino acids. V was trimmed by 5 bases and J by 7 bases, leaving 14 bases between them. The CDR3 reads CASSREAITTQYF. For the CDR3, the DNA is TGTGCCAGCAGTAGGGAGGCCATTACGACCCAGTACTTC.

The V call is TRBV6-5, the J call TRBJ1-1, with 7 bases lining up with TRBD1. The CDR3 is 13 amino acids. CDR1 is MNHEY and CDR2 is SVGAGI in the germline V gene. Trimming cost V 6 bases and J 8 bases; bases outside gene matches: 9. Written as DNA, the CDR3 is TGTGCCAGCAGCCGCACAGGGGATCAGGAAGCTTTCTTT. Translated: CASSRTGDQEAFF.

The V call is TRBV29-1, the J call TRBJ2-3, with D hard to call. The germline gives CDR1 SQVTM, CDR2 ANQGSEA. CDR3 length equals 14 residues. V was clipped by 4 bases and J by 3 bases, with 14 bases between them. CDR3 DNA: TGCAGCGTTGGTGGTTTGCTCCTTACAGATACGCAGTATTTT. Translation gives CSVGGLLLTDTQYF.

The rearrangement links TRBV3-1 (or the pseudogene TRBV3-2) to TRBJ1-5; D not certain. Trimming took 1 base from V and 6 from J, leaving 7 bases between them. CDR1 and CDR2 from the germline V gene are LGHDT and YNNKEL (reference sequence). This CDR3 contains 13 residues. CDR3: CASSQGHGQPQHF. The CDR3 region has the DNA TGTGCCAGCAGCCAAGGACACGGTCAGCCCCAGCATTTT.

V and J are TRBV2 and TRBJ1-5; no firm D call. This CDR3 has 12 residues. Trimming pared 3 bases from V and 5 bases from J, leaving 5 bases between. The germline CDR1 and CDR2 sequences are SNHLY and FYNNEI. CDR3 sequence: CASSDEDQPQHF. DNA of the CDR3: TGTGCCAGCAGTGATGAGGATCAGCCCCAGCATTTT.

In regard to this clone: The junction departs from the called germline gene at one end, perhaps through a read error. The V gene is TRBV7-7, the J gene TRBJ2-7, with a possible D match to TRBD2 (7 bases). CDR3 length: 15 residues. In germline, CDR1 is SSHAT, CDR2 FNYEAQ (reference sequence). CDR3 sequence: CASSLGGDFSYEQYF. The CDR3 region has the DNA TGTGCTAGCAGCTTAGGGGGGGACTTTTCCTACGAGCAGTACTTC.

The V call is TRBV28, the J call TRBJ2-7; a weak D match, TRBD1 (5 bases). With 2 bases removed from V and 2 bases from J, the gap between germline ends came to 10 bases. The CDR3 has 14 residues. Germline V CDR1 and CDR2: MDHEN, SYDVKM. The CDR3 loop reads CASSLSGAPYEQYF. The CDR3 DNA reads as TGTGCCAGCAGTTTAAGTGGGGCTCCCTACGAGCAGTACTTC.

V gene TRBV28 combines with J gene TRBJ1-5; D remains ambiguous. Germline assignment: CDR1 MDHEN and CDR2 SYDVKM. Trimming took 8 bases from V and 9 from J, leaving 20 bases between them. This CDR3 comprises 14 residues. CDR3 residues: CASLLSGVVGPQHF. The DNA of the CDR3 is TGTGCCAGCCTATTAAGCGGCGTAGTCGGGCCCCAGCATTTT.

The chain recombines TRBV12-3 or TRBV12-4 with TRBJ1-2; D is uncertain. Deletions cut 2 bases from V and 8 bases from J, with 9 bases between. CDR3 size: 12 residues. CDR3 region: CASSLREFGYTF. In DNA, the CDR3 is TGTGCCAGCAGTTTAAGGGAGTTCGGCTACACCTTC.

The chain has TRBV6-5 and TRBJ2-7; maybe TRBD1 (6 bases). The V gene's germline CDR1 is MNHEY and CDR2 SVGAGI. The CDR3 is 11 residues long. The V and J ends lost 6 bases and 3 bases respectively, with 6 bases between them. The CDR3 protein is CASRTGYEQYF. The CDR3 nucleotides read TGTGCCAGCAGGACAGGCTACGAGCAGTACTTC.

The rearrangement joins TRBV5-1 to TRBJ2-5; 8 nucleotides align to TRBD1. This CDR3 comprises 15 residues. The J segment lost 4 bases and the V segment lost 4 bases, leaving 9 bases of the junction unmatched. The germline gives CDR1 SGHRS, CDR2 YFSETQ. CDR3 amino acids: CASSPPGGLAETQYF. In nucleotides, the CDR3 is TGCGCCAGCAGCCCCCCAGGGGGCTTGGCAGAGACCCAGTACTTC.

V and J are TRBV18 and TRBJ1-5; D uncertain. Deletions cut 2 bases from V and 7 bases from J, with 9 bases between. CDR3 length equals 13 residues. Germline-derived CDR1 and CDR2 are KGHSH and LQKENI. The CDR3 region has the DNA TGTGCCAGCTCACCATCGCAATTCCAGCCCCAGCATTTT. Its translation is CASSPSQFQPQHF.

The chain employs TRBV9 and TRBJ1-1; weak D call: TRBD1 (5 bases). The germline V and J ends were trimmed by 0 bases and 4 bases, with 16 bases remaining between them. Germline CDR1 is SGDLS and CDR2 is YYNGEE. This CDR3 contains 16 residues. This chain's CDR3 is CASSVDSGGFGTEAFF. The CDR3 bases are TGTGCCAGCAGCGTAGATTCGGGGGGTTTTGGCACTGAAGCTTTCTTT. The full variable domain, in which reference TRBV9 and TRBJ1-1 provide the parts outside the CDR3, is DSGVTQTPKHLITATGQRVTLRCSPRSGDLSVYWYQQSLDQGLQFLIQYYNGEERAKGNILERFSAQQFPDLHSELNLSSLELGDSALYFCASSVDSGGFGTEAFFGQGTRLTVV.

This clone has just one count. The J gene is TRBJ2-1, the V gene TRBV12-3 or TRBV12-4; a possible D gene is TRBD1 (6 bases). The CDR3 length is 12 residues. The V and J ends lost 6 bases and 4 bases respectively, with 7 bases between them. CDR3 sequence reads: CASSGQYNEQFF. The CDR3 bases are TGTGCCAGCAGCGGACAGTACAATGAGCAGTTCTTC.

The chain combines TRBV24-1 with TRBJ2-1, with a possible D match to TRBD2 (5 bases). Looked up from germline, CDR1 is KGHDR and CDR2 is SFDVKD. Trimming cost V 3 bases and J 7 bases, with 24 bases left between them. This CDR3 has 18 residues. The CDR3: CATSDARRGRVPGNEQFF. As DNA, the CDR3 is TGTGCCACCAGTGATGCCCGTCGGGGAAGAGTTCCGGGGAATGAGCAGTTCTTC.

V usage is TRBV5-6 and J usage is TRBJ1-4; D is possibly TRBD1 (5 bases). V lost 0 bases to trimming and J lost 4 bases, with 10 bases between them. The CDR3 sequence is 15 residues long. The germline V gene encodes CDR1 SGHDT and CDR2 YYEEEE. Here the CDR3 DNA reads TGTGCCAGCAGCTTGGTCCGGGGCCTTAATGAAAAACTGTTTTTT. Translated: CASSLVRGLNEKLFF. The full variable domain, with the rest looked up from reference TRBV5-6 and TRBJ1-4, is DAGVTQSPTHLIKTRGQQVTLRCSPKSGHDTVSWYQQALGQGPQFIFQYYEEEERQRGNFPDRFSGHQFPNYSSELNVNALLLGDSALYLCASSLVRGLNEKLFFGSGTQLSVL.

The chain has TRBV12-3 or TRBV12-4 and TRBJ1-5, with D uncertain. Deletions cut 8 bases from V and 2 bases from J, with 10 bases between. The CDR3 totals 13 residues. CDR3 in amino acids: CASGGTGNQPQHF. CDR3 sequence (DNA): TGTGCCAGCGGCGGCACAGGCAATCAGCCCCAGCATTTT.

The V and J genes are TRBV19 and TRBJ1-5; D may be TRBD1 (5 bases). This CDR3 has 15 amino acids. Trimming shortened V by 5 bases and J by 3 bases, and 14 bases separated the two germline ends. Germline-derived CDR1 and CDR2 are LNHDA and SQIVND (reference sequence). The CDR3 spells CASSGGRVANQPQHF. Written as DNA, the CDR3 is TGTGCCAGTAGTGGGGGAAGGGTGGCCAATCAGCCCCAGCATTTT.

This clone was seen once. The chain recombines TRBV28 with TRBJ1-5; D ambiguous. V lost 7 bases to trimming and J lost 6 bases, with 10 bases between them. CDR1 and CDR2 (germline): MDHEN, SYDVKM. This CDR3 contains 12 residues. CDR3 amino acids: CASIGDRQPQHF. CDR3 DNA: TGTGCCAGCATTGGAGACCGTCAGCCCCAGCATTTT. Looking up the rest from reference TRBV28 and TRBJ1-5 gives the full variable domain: DVKVTQSSRYLVKRTGEKVFLECVQDMDHENMFWYRQDPGLGLRLIYFSYDVKMKEKGDIPEGYSVSREKKERFSLILESASTNQTSMYLCASIGDRQPQHFGDGTRLSIL.

The chain uses TRBV18 and TRBJ1-4; D remains ambiguous. This CDR3 spans 16 amino acids. CDR1 KGHSH and CDR2 LQKENI come from the germline V gene. V was pared by 4 bases and J by 2 bases, with 14 bases between. CDR3 bases: TGTGCCAGCTCACTAAATCGGATGGCCACTAATGAAAAACTGTTTTTT. It encodes CASSLNRMATNEKLFF.

The V gene is TRBV2, the J gene TRBJ1-4; TRBD1 aligns across 7 bases. The germline V gene encodes CDR1 SNHLY and CDR2 FYNNEI. The CDR3 loop spans 14 amino acids. Unmatched junction bases numbered 0, after V lost 0 bases and J lost 5 bases. The CDR3 protein is CASSEAQGNEKLFF. The CDR3 bases are TGTGCCAGCAGTGAAGCACAGGGGAATGAAAAACTGTTTTTT. The whole variable domain, filled in from reference TRBV2 and TRBJ1-4, reads EPEVTQTPSHQVTQMGQEVILRCVPISNHLYFYWYRQILGQKVEFLVSFYNNEISEKSEIFDDQFSVERPDGSNFTLKIRSTKLEDSAMYFCASSEAQGNEKLFFGSGTQLSVL.

The rearrangement links TRBV6-6 to TRBJ1-1; 8 nucleotides line up with TRBD1. CDR1 and CDR2 (germline): MNHNY, SVGAGI (reference sequence). The CDR3 consists of 17 residues. V trimming: 5 bases; J trimming: 4 bases; junction bases outside the gene matches: 15. CDR3 DNA sequence: TGTGCCAGCAGTAGATCCCGGGACAGGTCGGCGGGCACTGAAGCTTTCTTT. Translating it yields CASSRSRDRSAGTEAFF.

This clone was found once. The genes are TRBV7-2 and TRBJ2-6; D gene uncertain. This CDR3 is built from 14 residues. CDR1 and CDR2 (germline): SGHTA, FQGNSA. Trimming removed 5 bases at V and 1 base at J, with 6 bases between. CDR3 DNA sequence: TGTGCCAGCAGCCCCTCTTCTGGGGCCAACGTCCTGACTTTC. Its protein product is CASSPSSGANVLTF.

The rearrangement uses TRBV19 and TRBJ2-3; no definite D call. CDR1 and CDR2 (germline): LNHDA, SQIVND (reference sequence). Trimming shortened V by 6 bases and J by 0 bases, and 13 bases separated the two germline ends. The CDR3 consists of 15 residues. The CDR3 loop is CASSFVLLSTDTQYF. The DNA for the CDR3 is TGTGCCAGTAGCTTTGTCTTACTGAGCACAGATACGCAGTATTTT.

V and J are TRBV28 and TRBJ2-5; D is possibly TRBD2 (5 bases). The ends were cut back, 5 bases at V and 4 bases at J, with 17 bases in the middle. This CDR3 has 15 residues. Germline V gene sequence: CDR1 MDHEN, CDR2 SYDVKM. The CDR3 DNA follows: TGTGCCAGCAGTCCGCTGGACGGGAAAAGAGAGACCCAGTACTTC. Translating it yields CASSPLDGKRETQYF. Drawing the rest from reference TRBV28 and TRBJ2-5, the complete variable domain is DVKVTQSSRYLVKRTGEKVFLECVQDMDHENMFWYRQDPGLGLRLIYFSYDVKMKEKGDIPEGYSVSREKKERFSLILESASTNQTSMYLCASSPLDGKRETQYFGPGTRLLVL.